The 27 T cell receptor beta chains given below trace back to one sample, sequenced in a study of cytomegalovirus exposure and HLA in healthy donors. Primers included in the PCR were 60 Vbeta and 13 Jbeta primers. Here immunoSEQ multiplex PCR was the method, and the copy in TCRdb shows in-frame clones only, minus some. The repertoire consists of more than 95,000 clones, with around 74% occurring once and the leading ten covering roughly 3%. Material: PBMCs. The source of these receptors is a female donor in good health and CMV-seropositive.

V is TRBV7-9 and J is TRBJ2-3; TRBD2 aligns across 9 bases. The CDR3 is 18 residues long. The germline V gene encodes CDR1 SEHNR and CDR2 FQNEAQ (reference sequence). With 2 bases clipped from V and 2 bases from J, the junction kept 11 bases outside the gene matches. CDR3 sequence reads: CASSLSWTSALTTDTQYF. The CDR3 bases are TGTGCCAGCAGCTTAAGCTGGACTAGCGCGCTAACCACAGATACGCAGTATTTT.

The DNA of the CDR3 is TGTGCCAGCAGTTTAGAATTATCGTGGTCCGACGGTGGGAGGGAGACCCAGTACTTC. Translation: CASSLELSWSDGGRETQYF. The chain employs TRBV28 and TRBJ2-5, with D maybe TRBD2 (6 bases). CDR3 length equals 19 residues. CDR1 is MDHEN and CDR2 is SYDVKM in the germline V gene. Deletions cut 2 bases from V and 5 bases from J, with 27 bases between.

The chain couples TRBV6-5 to TRBJ2-7; 11 positions match TRBD2. The CDR3 loop spans 15 amino acids. The germline V gene has CDR1 MNHEY and CDR2 SVGAGI. V lost 6 bases, J lost 4 bases, and 8 bases stayed unmatched. The CDR3 is CASRSGTSGPYEQYF. In DNA form, the CDR3 reads TGTGCCAGCAGGTCCGGGACTAGCGGACCGTACGAGCAGTACTTC.

The chain recombines TRBV28 with TRBJ2-5, with 8 bases aligning to TRBD1. The CDR3 sequence is 14 residues long. Germline V CDR1 and CDR2: MDHEN, SYDVKM. V was pared by 8 bases and J by 1 base, with 6 bases of the junction left unmatched. CDR3 region: CASGLGTGQETQYF. The CDR3 region has the DNA TGTGCCAGCGGGCTGGGGACAGGCCAAGAGACCCAGTACTTC.

J is TRBJ2-3 and V is TRBV6-4, with TRBD2 as a possible D gene (6 bases). Germline V gene lookup returns CDR1 MRHNA and CDR2 SNTAGT. Trimming took 3 bases from V and 2 from J, leaving 9 bases between them. This CDR3 region has 14 residues. This CDR3 is CASSETGDTDTQYF. CDR3 bases: TGTGCCAGCAGTGAGACGGGGGACACAGATACGCAGTATTTT.

The chain recombines TRBV5-6 with TRBJ1-5; the match to TRBD1 covers 9 bases. Germline CDR1 SGHDT, CDR2 YYEEEE. Trimming at V came to 4 bases and at J to 4 bases, leaving 3 bases not matched to a gene. CDR3 length: 14 amino acids. The chain's CDR3 is CASSDRGSNQPQHF. As DNA, the CDR3 is TGTGCCAGCAGCGACAGGGGGTCGAATCAGCCCCAGCATTTT.

The rearrangement joins TRBV7-6 to TRBJ2-5; D is unclear. The J call may be in error: the DNA end matches TRBJ2-7 better. There are 14 residues in the CDR3. The germline V gene has CDR1 SGHVS and CDR2 FNYEAQ. This CDR3 is CASSQFAGSYEQYF. CDR3 bases: TGTGCCAGCAGTCAGTTCGCAGGCTCCTACGAGCAGTACTTC.

Of note for this clone: Other nucleotide sequences in the sample specify the same CDR3. This chain uses TRBV5-1 with TRBJ1-2; 7 bases fit TRBD1. Germline CDR1 is SGHRS and CDR2 is YFSETQ. The CDR3 totals 13 residues. V was pared by 3 bases and J by 4 bases, with 3 bases of the junction left unmatched. The CDR3 spells CASSSGTAYGYTF. For the CDR3, the DNA is TGCGCCAGCAGCTCCGGGACAGCCTATGGCTACACCTTC.

This clone was recorded once. This chain uses TRBV4-3 with TRBJ1-1; perhaps TRBD1 as D (6 bases). V was clipped by 5 bases and J by 5 bases, with 21 bases between them. Germline values: CDR1 LGHNA, CDR2 YSLEER. This CDR3 is 16 amino acids long. As DNA, the CDR3 is TGCGCCAGCAGCTTCCGCCGATTACAGGGAGGGACTGAAGCTTTCTTT. This gives the protein CASSFRRLQGGTEAFF.

The chain recombines TRBV6-5 with TRBJ2-1; TRBD1 matches 10 bases. The CDR3 has 14 residues. Germline V gene data show CDR1 as MNHEY and CDR2 as SVGAGI. The junction had 2 bases not matched to a gene; V was cut back by 3 bases and J by 6 bases. Here the CDR3 DNA reads TGTGCCAGCAGTTATTGGACAGGGGGCAATGAGCAGTTCTTC. It encodes CASSYWTGGNEQFF.

The CDR3 DNA is TGCAGCGTAGGTAACGGGCAAGAGACCCAGTACTTC. Encoded protein: CSVGNGQETQYF. V usage is TRBV29-1 and J usage is TRBJ2-5; D remains unclear. Germline values: CDR1 SQVTM, CDR2 ANQGSEA. The CDR3 totals 12 residues. V was trimmed by 6 bases and J by 2 bases, leaving 10 bases between them.

This chain uses TRBV28 with TRBJ1-5, with 12 bases matching TRBD1. The CDR3 is 17 residues long. From germline, CDR1 is MDHEN and CDR2 SYDVKM. V lost 4 bases and J lost 4; bases outside the gene matches: 8. The CDR3 DNA reads as TGTGCCAGCAGTTCGGGACAGGGGGCGAGGAGGAATCAGCCCCAGCATTTT. This encodes CASSSGQGARRNQPQHF.

The chain combines TRBV5-6 with TRBJ1-1, with a weak D call TRBD1 (5 bases). Germline CDR1 reads SGHDT; CDR2 reads YYEEEE. The germline V and J ends were trimmed by 0 bases and 0 bases, with 9 bases remaining between them. The CDR3 consists of 15 residues. The CDR3 DNA is TGTGCCAGCAGCTTGGCAGGGCGGTTGAACACTGAAGCTTTCTTT. It is translated as CASSLAGRLNTEAFF.

The J gene is TRBJ2-6, the V gene TRBV6-6; no clear D. V gave up 6 bases and J gave up 4 bases, with 10 bases separating them. This CDR3 is built from 14 residues. Germline assignment: CDR1 MNHNY and CDR2 SVGAGI (reference sequence). CDR3 nucleotide sequence: TGTGCCAGCAGCACCGACGGGGGGGCCAACGTCCTGACTTTC. Amino acid sequence: CASSTDGGANVLTF.

The chain joins TRBV4-1 to TRBJ2-7; weak D call: TRBD1 (6 bases). The CDR3 is 15 residues long. V lost 1 base and J lost 2, with 12 bases in between. CDR1 MGHRA and CDR2 YSYEKL come from the germline V gene. CDR3 nucleotide sequence: TGCGCCAGCAGCCAAGTTGCGGACAGCACCTACGAGCAGTACTTC. This encodes CASSQVADSTYEQYF.

V and J are TRBV27 and TRBJ1-5; TRBD1 aligns across 7 bases. Per the germline V gene, CDR1 is MNHEY and CDR2 is SMNVEV (reference sequence). The CDR3 totals 13 residues. V lost 5 bases, J lost 6 bases, and 4 bases stayed unmatched. The CDR3 DNA is TGTGCCAGCAGTGGGACAGATTTTCAGCCCCAGCATTTT. Translating gives CASSGTDFQPQHF.

V gene TRBV7-3 combines with J gene TRBJ2-7; 10 positions match TRBD1. Germline CDR1 reads SGHTA; CDR2 reads FQGTGA. The CDR3 sequence is 15 residues long. V was pared by 4 bases and J by 3 bases, with 6 bases of the junction left unmatched. Here the CDR3 reads CASSSRQGADYEQYF. As DNA, the CDR3 is TGTGCCAGCAGCTCCCGACAGGGGGCAGACTACGAGCAGTACTTC.

This sequence joins TRBV29-1 and TRBJ2-5; no definite D call. V was pared by 5 bases and J by 2 bases, with 12 bases between. In germline, CDR1 is SQVTM, CDR2 ANQGSEA. The length of the CDR3 is 13 residues. The CDR3 reads CSVSTWSQETQYF. CDR3 bases: TGCAGCGTTTCAACCTGGAGTCAAGAGACCCAGTACTTC.

V and J are TRBV29-1 and TRBJ1-2, with 9 bases matching TRBD1. From germline, CDR1 is SQVTM and CDR2 ANQGSEA. The trim removed 7 bases at V and 7 bases at J, leaving 13 bases unmatched. This CDR3 is 14 amino acids long. CDR3 residues: CSAEGQGRLGGYTF. In DNA form, the CDR3 reads TGCAGCGCCGAAGGACAGGGGAGGCTAGGTGGCTACACCTTC.

The chain links TRBV6-5 to TRBJ1-4; 8 bases are shared with TRBD1. The CDR3 extends over 15 amino acids. The trim removed 4 bases at V and 7 bases at J, leaving 8 bases unmatched. Germline loops: CDR1 MNHEY, CDR2 SVGAGI. The CDR3 region is CASSFSGGFSEKLFF. Written as DNA, the CDR3 is TGTGCCAGCAGTTTCTCAGGGGGCTTCAGTGAAAAACTGTTTTTT.

The V and J genes are TRBV5-6 and TRBJ1-2, with a possible D match to TRBD1 (6 bases). Germline CDR1 SGHDT, CDR2 YYEEEE. The CDR3 covers 13 residues. Trimming shortened V by 4 bases and J by 5 bases, and 12 bases separated the two germline ends. This CDR3 reads CASSPRTDYGYTF. The CDR3 nucleotides read TGTGCCAGCAGCCCCCGGACAGATTATGGCTACACCTTC.

With respect to this clone: Its ends do not fully match the called genes, so a read error is possible. The V and J genes are TRBV15 and TRBJ2-7, with a tentative D call TRBD2 (5 bases). Germline loops: CDR1 LNHNV, CDR2 YYDKDF (reference sequence). The length of the CDR3 is 14 residues. CDR3 DNA sequence: TGTGCCACCAGCAGTGGTCAGGACTCCCACGAGCAGTACTTC. It codes for CATSSGQDSHEQYF.

The chain is built from TRBV7-8 and TRBJ2-5; tentatively, D is TRBD2 (7 bases). V was cut by 2 bases and J by 5 bases, with 18 bases left in between. The length of the CDR3 is 16 residues. Germline V gene sequence: CDR1 SGHVS, CDR2 FQNEAQ. CDR3 amino acids: CASSLFRFGGRETQYF. CDR3 DNA sequence: TGTGCCAGCAGCTTATTTAGGTTCGGGGGGCGGGAGACCCAGTACTTC.

The chain has TRBV30 and TRBJ1-1; TRBD1 might be the D (6 bases). The V end was cut by 4 bases, the J end by 1 base, with 10 bases between. Germline V lookup: CDR1 GTSNPN, CDR2 SVGIG (reference sequence). The CDR3 sequence is 13 residues long. CDR3 protein: CAWMRGTNTEAFF. The DNA for the CDR3 is TGTGCCTGGATGAGGGGGACGAACACTGAAGCTTTCTTT.

This clone was seen only a few times. The J gene is TRBJ2-7, the V gene TRBV5-1; D is ambiguous. Germline V CDR1 and CDR2: SGHRS, YFSETQ. The CDR3 runs 13 residues. V was trimmed by 0 bases and J by 0 bases, leaving 4 bases between them. The CDR3 is CASSLDNSYEQYF. CDR3 nucleotides: TGCGCCAGCAGCTTGGACAACTCCTACGAGCAGTACTTC.

J is TRBJ1-5 and V is TRBV27; D not resolved. There are 15 residues in the CDR3. The germline V and J ends were trimmed by 2 bases and 7 bases, with 15 bases remaining between them. Germline CDR1 and CDR2: MNHEY and SMNVEV (reference sequence). The CDR3 DNA sequence: TGTGCCAGCAGTTTAGTTTCGGGAATCCGGCAGCCCCAGCATTTT. It yields the protein CASSLVSGIRQPQHF.

The chain combines TRBV2 with TRBJ2-5, with 11 bases aligning to TRBD1. This CDR3 is 16 amino acids long. Trimming cost V 6 bases and J 4 bases; bases outside gene matches: 10. Germline CDR1 is SNHLY and CDR2 is FYNNEI. Written as DNA, the CDR3 is TGTGCCAGCAGGCCCAACACGGGACAGGGGGGAGAGACCCAGTACTTC. It is translated as CASRPNTGQGGETQYF.